What follows is one T cell receptor beta chain and its context. This CDR3 is built from 15 residues. J was trimmed by 0 bases and V by 6 bases; bases with no gene match: 4. Germline V gene sequence: CDR1 SEHNR, CDR2 FQNEAQ (reference sequence). The data derive from a study of T cell changes during pregnancy in multiple sclerosis. The protocol was immunoSEQ multiplex PCR, while the TCRdb copy is restricted to in-frame clones and leaves out a portion. The sample holds approximately 37,000 clones, more than 85% seen once. The rearrangement links TRBV7-9 to TRBJ2-3; 9 nucleotides match TRBD2. The sequence came from a female donor with multiple sclerosis, enrolled in a pregnancy study. The sample consisted of CD4+ T cells from peripheral blood mononuclear cells, taken in the third trimester of pregnancy. The CDR3 spells CASRLSGGSTDTQYF. CDR3 sequence (DNA): TGTGCCAGCAGACTGAGCGGGGGGAGCACAGATACGCAGTATTTT.